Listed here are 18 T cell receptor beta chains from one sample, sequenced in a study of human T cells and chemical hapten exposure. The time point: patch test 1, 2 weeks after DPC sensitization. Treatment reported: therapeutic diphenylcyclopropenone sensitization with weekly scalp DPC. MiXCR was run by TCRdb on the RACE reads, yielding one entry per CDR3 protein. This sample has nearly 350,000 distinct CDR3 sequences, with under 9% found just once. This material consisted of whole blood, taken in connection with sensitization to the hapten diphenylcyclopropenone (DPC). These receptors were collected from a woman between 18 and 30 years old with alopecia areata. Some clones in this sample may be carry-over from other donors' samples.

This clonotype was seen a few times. CDR3 region: CASSYGQVTGELFF. The CDR3 nucleotides read TGTGCCAGCAGTTACGGGCAGGTGACCGGGGAGCTGTTTTTT. This chain uses TRBV6-2 or TRBV6-3 with TRBJ2-2; D unclear. CDR3 size: 14 residues. V shed 2 bases and J shed 5 bases, with 9 bases lying between them. CDR1 and CDR2 (germline): MNHEY, SVGEGT.

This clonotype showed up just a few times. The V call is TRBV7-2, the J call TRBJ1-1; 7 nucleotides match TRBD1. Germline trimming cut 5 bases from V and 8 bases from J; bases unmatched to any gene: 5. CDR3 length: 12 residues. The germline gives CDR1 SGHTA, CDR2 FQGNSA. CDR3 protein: CASSALGQEAFF. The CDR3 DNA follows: TGTGCCAGCAGCGCCCTGGGACAGGAAGCTTTCTTT.

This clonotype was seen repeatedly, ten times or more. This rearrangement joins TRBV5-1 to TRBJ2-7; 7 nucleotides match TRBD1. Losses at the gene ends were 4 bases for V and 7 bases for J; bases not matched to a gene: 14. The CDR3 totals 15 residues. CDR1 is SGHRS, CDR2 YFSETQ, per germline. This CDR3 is CASSTLTGWSREQYF. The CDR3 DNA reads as TGCGCCAGCAGCACCCTGACAGGGTGGTCGAGGGAGCAGTACTTC.

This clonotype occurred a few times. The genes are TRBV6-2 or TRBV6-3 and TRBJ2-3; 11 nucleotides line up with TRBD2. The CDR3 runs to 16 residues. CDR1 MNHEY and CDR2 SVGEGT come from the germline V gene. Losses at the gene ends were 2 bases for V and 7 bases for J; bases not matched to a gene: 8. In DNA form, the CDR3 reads TGTGCCAGCAGTTACCCAAGTAGCGGGGGGGCCAATACGCAGTATTTT. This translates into CASSYPSSGGANTQYF.

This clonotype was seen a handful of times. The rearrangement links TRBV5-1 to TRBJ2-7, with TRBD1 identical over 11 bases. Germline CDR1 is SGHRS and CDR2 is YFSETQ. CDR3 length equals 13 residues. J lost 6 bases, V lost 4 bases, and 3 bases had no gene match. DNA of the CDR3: TGCGCCAGCAGCGCCGGGACAGGGGGCGAGCAGTACTTC. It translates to CASSAGTGGEQYF.

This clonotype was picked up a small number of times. The CDR3 region has the DNA TGTGCCAGCAGTCGGACTCTTAGCACAGATACGCAGTATTTT. Translation gives CASSRTLSTDTQYF. This chain joins TRBV6-4 and TRBJ2-3, with D tentatively TRBD2 (5 bases). Germline-derived CDR1 and CDR2 are MRHNA and SNTAGT. Trimming pared 5 bases from V and 0 bases from J, leaving 9 bases between. The CDR3 has 14 residues.

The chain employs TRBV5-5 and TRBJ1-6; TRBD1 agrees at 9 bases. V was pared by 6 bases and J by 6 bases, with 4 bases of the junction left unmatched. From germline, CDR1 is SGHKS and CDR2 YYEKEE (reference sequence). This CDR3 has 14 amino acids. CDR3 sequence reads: CASNADRGNSPLHF. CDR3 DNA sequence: TGTGCCAGCAACGCGGACAGGGGTAATTCACCCCTCCACTTT. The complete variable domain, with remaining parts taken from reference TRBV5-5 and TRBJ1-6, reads DAGVTQSPTHLIKTRGQQVTLRCSPISGHKSVSWYQQVLGQGPQFIFQYYEKEERGRGNFPDRFSARQFPNYSSELNVNALLLGDSALYLCASNADRGNSPLHFGNGTRLTVT.

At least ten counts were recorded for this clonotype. The CDR3 DNA sequence: TGTGCCAGCAGTGGGGGCGGGGGACCTTACAATGAGCAGTTCTTC. Its protein product is CASSGGGGPYNEQFF. The chain links TRBV6-2 or TRBV6-3 to TRBJ2-1; perhaps TRBD2 as D (7 bases). The CDR3 sequence is 15 residues long. V was shortened by 5 bases and J by 4 bases, with 15 bases between the two germline ends. From germline, CDR1 is MNHEY and CDR2 SVGEGT.

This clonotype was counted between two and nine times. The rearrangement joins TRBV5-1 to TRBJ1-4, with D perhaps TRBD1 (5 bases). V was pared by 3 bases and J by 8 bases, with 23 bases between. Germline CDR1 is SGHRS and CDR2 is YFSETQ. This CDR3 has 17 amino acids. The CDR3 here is CASSWDWGEDPGEKLFF. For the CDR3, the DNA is TGCGCCAGCAGCTGGGATTGGGGGGAGGACCCTGGCGAAAAACTGTTTTTT.

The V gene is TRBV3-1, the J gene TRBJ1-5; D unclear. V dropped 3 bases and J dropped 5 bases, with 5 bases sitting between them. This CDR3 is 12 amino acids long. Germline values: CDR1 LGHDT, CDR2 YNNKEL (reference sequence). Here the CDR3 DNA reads TGTGCCAGCAGCCAGCAAGATCAGCCCCAGCATTTT. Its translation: CASSQQDQPQHF.

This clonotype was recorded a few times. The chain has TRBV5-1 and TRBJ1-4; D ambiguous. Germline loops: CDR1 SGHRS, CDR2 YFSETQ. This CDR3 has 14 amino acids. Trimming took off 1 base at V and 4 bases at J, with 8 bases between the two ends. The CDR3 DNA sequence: TGCGCCAGCAGCTTGTCGGTCGGTAATGAAAAACTGTTTTTT. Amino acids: CASSLSVGNEKLFF.

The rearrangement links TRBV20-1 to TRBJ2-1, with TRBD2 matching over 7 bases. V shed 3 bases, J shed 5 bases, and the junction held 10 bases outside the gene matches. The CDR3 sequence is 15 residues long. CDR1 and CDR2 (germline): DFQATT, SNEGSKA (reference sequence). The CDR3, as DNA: TGCAGTGCTAGTTTTGGCGGGGGAACGCACAATGAGCAGTTCTTC. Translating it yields CSASFGGGTHNEQFF.

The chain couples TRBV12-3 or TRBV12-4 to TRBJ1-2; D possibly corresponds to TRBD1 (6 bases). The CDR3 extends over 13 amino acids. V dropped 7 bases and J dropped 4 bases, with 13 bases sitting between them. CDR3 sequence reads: CASNKGGGYGYTF. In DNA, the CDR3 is TGTGCCAGCAATAAAGGAGGGGGCTATGGCTACACCTTC.

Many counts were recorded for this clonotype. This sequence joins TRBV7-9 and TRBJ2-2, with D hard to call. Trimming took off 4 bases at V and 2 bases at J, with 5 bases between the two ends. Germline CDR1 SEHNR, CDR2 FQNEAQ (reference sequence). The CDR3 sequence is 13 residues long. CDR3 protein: CASSYGNTGELFF. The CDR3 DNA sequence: TGTGCCAGCAGCTACGGAAACACCGGGGAGCTGTTTTTT. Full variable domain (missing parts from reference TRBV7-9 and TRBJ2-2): DTGVSQNPRHKITKRGQNVTFRCDPISEHNRLYWYRQTLGQGPEFLTYFQNEAQLEKSRLLSDRFSAERPKGSFSTLEIQRTEQGDSAMYLCASSYGNTGELFFGEGSRLTVL.

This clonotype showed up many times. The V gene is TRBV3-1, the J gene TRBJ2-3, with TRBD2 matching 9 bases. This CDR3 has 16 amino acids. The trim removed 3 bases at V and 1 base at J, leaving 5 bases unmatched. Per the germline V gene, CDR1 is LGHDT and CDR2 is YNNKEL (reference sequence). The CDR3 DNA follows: TGTGCCAGCAGCCATCAGCGGGGGGCCGGCACAGATACGCAGTATTTT. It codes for CASSHQRGAGTDTQYF.

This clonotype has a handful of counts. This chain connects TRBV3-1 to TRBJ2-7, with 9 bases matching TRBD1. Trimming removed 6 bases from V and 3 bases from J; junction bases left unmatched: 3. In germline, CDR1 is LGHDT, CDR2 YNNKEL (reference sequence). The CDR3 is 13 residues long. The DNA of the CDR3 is TGTGCCAGCAGAAGGACAGGGGTCTACGAGCAGTACTTC. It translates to CASRRTGVYEQYF.

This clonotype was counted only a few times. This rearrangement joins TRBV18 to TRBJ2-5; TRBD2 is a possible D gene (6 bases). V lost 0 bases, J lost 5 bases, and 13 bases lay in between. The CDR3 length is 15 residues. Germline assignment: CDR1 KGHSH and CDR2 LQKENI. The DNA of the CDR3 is TGTGCCAGCTCACCACCCCGGGGAGGAGCGGAGACCCAGTACTTC. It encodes CASSPPRGGAETQYF.

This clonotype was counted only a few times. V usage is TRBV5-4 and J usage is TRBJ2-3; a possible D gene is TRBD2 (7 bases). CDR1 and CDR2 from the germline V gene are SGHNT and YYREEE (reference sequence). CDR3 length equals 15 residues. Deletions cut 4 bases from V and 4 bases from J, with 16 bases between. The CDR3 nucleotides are TGTGCCAGCAGCAGCTTGGGGGGGGCCGCAGATACGCAGTATTTT. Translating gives CASSSLGGAADTQYF.